The clone carrying this TCR beta chain was detected only a few times. Original data processing: Reference gene primer amplification yielded estimated nucleated cell counts. Sequenced by immunoSEQ multiplex PCR; TCRdb stores in-frame clones only, minus some. V and J calls and clone size are copied from that table; D and trimming were computed from the DNA. The table has about 61,000 clones, approximately 91% seen once. This CDR3 contains 14 residues. With 1 base removed from V and 1 base from J, the gap between germline ends came to 7 bases. Germline CDR1 and CDR2: LGHDT and YNNKEL (reference sequence). This specimen comes from a study of blood T cell repertoires in COVID-19. Study at large: The samples span acute and convalescent COVID-19 from the United States, Italy and Spain. Nucleic acid was either cDNA or gDNA, and it came from T cells, B-cell-depleted T cells, or PBMCs.

This chain joins TRBV3-1 (or the pseudogene TRBV3-2) and TRBJ1-1, with D unclear. The clonotype comes from a woman in her forties or fifties with active or convalescent COVID-19. The sample was peripheral blood. CDR3 loop: CASSQGSGNTEAFF. The CDR3 region has the DNA TGTGCCAGCAGCCAAGGGTCAGGGAACACTGAAGCTTTCTTT.